The T cell receptor (beta chain) under discussion was sequenced for a study of T cells after yellow fever vaccination (dated by TCRdb to between 2019 and 2020). In the study overall: The SMART-Seq v4 Ultra Low Input RNA kit was used to prepare libraries from fractions with low cell numbers. To track T-cell clones before and after primary and booster YFV17D yellow fever vaccination, bulk TCR alpha and beta repertoires were sequenced longitudinally. The cohort comprised two healthy male donors, one aged 18 to 30 and one aged 30 to 40 years. Blood was collected at multiple timepoints before and after primary and secondary immunization, and bulk PBMC replicates and cell subsets were isolated.

This clonotype was found many times. No antigen is known for it. Base-call qualities are not available, and no considerably larger clone is one nucleotide away. Results the study describes overall, beyond this receptor: After the booster, most clones that had expanded after primary vaccination were detected again (over 95% of CD4 and around 88% of CD8), suggesting broad maintenance of memory. The study included only a couple of donors, which limits how far the findings can be generalized. Compared with the primary T-cell response, the secondary T-cell response was faster but weaker, reaching its peak on day 5 rather than on day 15. Because abundant contaminating clonotypes from the bulk population could be contained in FACS-sorted repertoires, computational filtering was required. A small share of clonotypes was detected in both CD4 and CD8 compartments, with the overlap likely arising from convergent recombination.

In light of the paper, this sample's treatment or condition label describes: live attenuated yellow fever vaccine strain. PBMCs were isolated from peripheral blood using a standard Ficoll-Paque protocol. CD4 and CD8 T-cell fractions were isolated with Dynabeads CD4 and CD8 positive selection kits. TriZol was used to extract RNA from bulk PBMCs, CD4 and CD8 fractions, and dextramer-positive and dextramer-negative fractions. Synthesis of TCR cDNA relied on 5'RACE template switching, a step that introduced a universal primer site along with unique molecular identifiers. Priming for cDNA synthesis came from both the TCR alpha and TCR beta constant segments. Library amplification involved two PCR steps, and the second step added sample barcodes and sequencing adapters. Libraries were sequenced on Illumina HiSeq 2500 (2x100 bp) or NovaSeq (2x150 bp). Regarding the original processing steps: Reads were demultiplexed and collapsed into UMI consensus sequences with MIGEC, and V(D)J alignment was performed with MiXCR. Using edgeR on replicate PBMC samples, clonotypes were called vaccine-responding if FDR was below 0.01 and the log2 fold change was above 5 up to day 15. CD4 or CD8 identity was assigned to each bulk clonotype according to whether the clonotype was present at higher abundance in the sequenced CD4 repertoire or the sequenced CD8 repertoire. TCRdb trimmed the raw reads at Q25, called clones with MiXCR and kept productive beta chains. For every CDR3 protein sequence, its rows merge into one entry that carries the most common genes and DNA. The V and J calls come from TCRdb's annotation, not from the publication. This sample has tens of thousands of distinct CDR3 sequences in its table, and roughly 7% of those were observed once. Around 29% of the sample is in the top ten clones.

The CDR3 sequence holds 17 residues, the cysteine and phenylalanine included. The kept DNA is CDR3 alone, 51 bases in frame from the first base. CDR1 LGHNA and CDR2 YNFKEQ are derived from the germline V gene. V loses 3 bases at its end and J loses 1 base; junction bases beyond the gene matches: 6. The V and J genes are TRBV4-2 and TRBJ2-2; 9 bases in the junction line up with TRBD1. The TCR originated in a man between 18 and 35 years old who received the YFV17D yellow fever vaccine. The sequencing used CD8+ T cells sorted from PBMCs, collected 10 days after the first yellow fever vaccination. This receptor carries the CDR3 CASSQATGGENTGELFF. The bases are TGTGCCAGCAGCCAGGCTACAGGGGGCGAGAACACCGGGGAGCTGTTTTTT.